The 21 T cell receptor beta chains listed next were all sequenced from one sample in a study of graft-versus-host responses after intestinal transplantation. The protocol was immunoSEQ multiplex PCR, while the TCRdb copy is restricted to in-frame clones and leaves out a portion. This table holds some 70,000 clones, more than 75% found once. No antigen has been assigned to these receptors. Sample: unstimulated CD8+ T cells sorted from spleen or lymph node cells, taken before transplant. Receptor source: a human donor who was the organ donor for an intestinal transplant.

This clone was observed once. This chain connects TRBV4-2 to TRBJ1-5, with 8 nucleotides matching TRBD1. Unmatched junction bases numbered 2, after V lost 2 bases and J lost 2 bases. This CDR3 comprises 15 residues. Germline CDR1 reads LGHNA; CDR2 reads YNFKEQ. The CDR3 DNA reads as TGTGCCAGCAGCCAAAAGACAGGGGGCAATCAGCCCCAGCATTTT. Its protein product is CASSQKTGGNQPQHF.

The CDR3 region is CAWSNSVWGARRRYTF. For the CDR3, the DNA is TGTGCCTGGAGTAATAGTGTCTGGGGGGCGCGAAGGAGGTACACCTTC. The chain carries TRBV30 and TRBJ1-2, with D possibly matching TRBD1 (6 bases). V lost 2 bases and J lost 11, with 27 bases in between. Germline CDR1 is GTSNPN and CDR2 is SVGIG (reference sequence). This CDR3 spans 16 amino acids.

By share of the sample, this clone is medium-sized. This chain connects TRBV4-1 to TRBJ2-4; TRBD1 matches 7 bases. This CDR3 is 16 amino acids long. With V trimmed by 0 bases and J by 6 bases, 8 bases remained unmatched. Germline V CDR1 and CDR2: MGHRA, YSYEKL. In nucleotides, the CDR3 is TGCGCCAGCAGCCAAGAGCCAGGGGGTATGGGAAACATTCAGTACTTC. Translating it yields CASSQEPGGMGNIQYF.

The V call is TRBV2, the J call TRBJ2-3, with TRBD1 identical over 8 bases. Germline loops: CDR1 SNHLY, CDR2 FYNNEI. V dropped 2 bases and J dropped 6; count of bases not matched to a gene: 7. The CDR3 is 15 amino acids. The CDR3 DNA reads as TGTGCCAGCAGTGAATGGCAGGGGGCGGTGGATACGCAGTATTTT. This sequence encodes CASSEWQGAVDTQYF.

This sequence joins TRBV5-4 and TRBJ1-1; D not certain. Germline CDR1 is SGHNT and CDR2 is YYREEE (reference sequence). V lost 4 bases, J lost 5 bases, and 9 bases lay in between. This CDR3 is built from 12 residues. CDR3 in DNA: TGTGCCAGCAGCGCGGAGGAGACTGAAGCTTTCTTT. Its protein product is CASSAEETEAFF.

The chain has TRBV27 and TRBJ1-2; D is unresolved. Germline CDR1 reads MNHEY; CDR2 reads SMNVEV (reference sequence). The V end was cut by 3 bases, the J end by 0 bases, with 5 bases between. The CDR3 totals 13 residues. The CDR3 sequence is CASSFDTNYGYTF. The CDR3, as DNA: TGTGCCAGCAGTTTCGATACTAACTATGGCTACACCTTC.

The CDR3 DNA follows: TGTGCCAGCAGTTCATCGACAGGGTTATATGGCTACACCTTC. It specifies CASSSSTGLYGYTF. V is TRBV28 and J is TRBJ1-2, with 7 bases identical to TRBD1. The CDR3 sequence is 14 residues long. Germline CDR1 is MDHEN and CDR2 is SYDVKM. V lost 4 bases, J lost 5 bases, and 7 bases stayed unmatched.

The chain joins TRBV27 to TRBJ2-7, with 8 bases matching TRBD1. Per germline, CDR1 MNHEY and CDR2 SMNVEV (reference sequence). V lost 7 bases to trimming and J lost 9 bases; unmatched junction nucleotides: 14. CDR3 length: 14 amino acids. The CDR3 sequence is CASTSDRDAFSQYF. In nucleotides, the CDR3 is TGTGCCAGCACCTCGGACAGGGACGCTTTCTCGCAGTACTTC.

The gene calls are TRBV13 and TRBJ2-1; no clear D gene. This CDR3 comprises 16 residues. V dropped 1 base and J dropped 4 bases, with 14 bases sitting between them. Germline CDR1 PRHDT, CDR2 FYEKMQ (reference sequence). The CDR3 coding sequence is TGTGCCAGCAGCTTAGAGGACCAGGCAGGATACAATGAGCAGTTCTTC. It translates to CASSLEDQAGYNEQFF.

The genes are TRBV14 and TRBJ2-1, with 12 positions matching TRBD2. The V gene end was trimmed by 1 base and the J gene end by 7 bases; junction bases not matched to a gene: 11. The CDR3 totals 18 residues. CDR1 is SGHDN, CDR2 FVKESK, per germline. CDR3 in DNA: TGTGCCAGCAGCCAAGGGACTAGCGGGGTAGCTAATAGGAATGAGCAGTTCTTC. Translated, it gives CASSQGTSGVANRNEQFF.

A few counts support this clone. V usage is TRBV6-1 and J usage is TRBJ1-2; no reliable D call. Trimming shortened V by 3 bases and J by 7 bases, and 24 bases separated the two germline ends. CDR3 length: 17 amino acids. Looked up from germline, CDR1 is MNHNS and CDR2 is SASEGT. CDR3 DNA sequence: TGTGCCAGCAGTGATCTCGGCTGGAATGACGGATCTCGTGGCTACACCTTC. Its protein is CASSDLGWNDGSRGYTF.

The chain has TRBV30 and TRBJ1-6; no definite D call. Looked up from germline, CDR1 is GTSNPN and CDR2 is SVGIG (reference sequence). Trimming removed 1 base at V and 8 bases at J, with 9 bases between. CDR3 length: 13 residues. The CDR3 DNA reads TGTGCCTGGAGTGATGGAACGGATTCACCCCTCCACTTT. Translation gives CAWSDGTDSPLHF.

The chain recombines TRBV28 with TRBJ2-2, with TRBD2 as a possible D gene (6 bases). Trimming removed 1 base at V and 7 bases at J, with 13 bases between. CDR1 is MDHEN and CDR2 is SYDVKM in the germline V gene. The CDR3 runs to 15 residues. The DNA of the CDR3 is TGTGCCAGCAGTTTATACGGGGGTCTAGGCGGGGAGCTGTTTTTT. Protein product: CASSLYGGLGGELFF.

V is TRBV28 and J is TRBJ1-6; D gene unclear. V lost 9 bases to trimming and J lost 12 bases, with 21 bases between them. Germline CDR1 and CDR2: MDHEN and SYDVKM. The length of the CDR3 is 14 residues. The CDR3 region has the DNA TGTGCCAGTTGGTCGCGGGAGTTTTATAGACCCCTCCACTTT. It yields the protein CASWSREFYRPLHF.

The chain combines TRBV5-1 with TRBJ2-6; D ambiguous. With 0 bases removed from V and 3 bases from J, the gap between germline ends came to 7 bases. CDR1 is SGHRS, CDR2 YFSETQ, per germline. The CDR3 loop spans 15 amino acids. The chain's CDR3 is CASSLGDYGANVLTF. CDR3 nucleotides: TGCGCCAGCAGCTTGGGGGATTATGGGGCCAACGTCCTGACTTTC.

The V call is TRBV2, the J call TRBJ1-3, with no clear D. CDR1 is SNHLY and CDR2 is FYNNEI in the germline V gene. The CDR3 runs to 13 residues. V was shortened by 4 bases and J by 0 bases, with 4 bases between the two germline ends. CDR3 region: CASSASSGNTIYF. The CDR3 bases are TGTGCCAGCAGTGCAAGCTCTGGAAACACCATATATTTT.

The rearrangement uses TRBV6-5 and TRBJ2-5, with D perhaps matching TRBD1 (5 bases). The V gene's germline CDR1 is MNHEY and CDR2 SVGAGI. V shed 10 bases and J shed 1 base, with 13 bases lying between them. This CDR3 contains 13 residues. The CDR3 DNA follows: TGTGCCACCACAGCCGACAGCCAAGAGACCCAGTACTTC. Its protein product is CATTADSQETQYF.

The CDR3 loop reads CASKGQGAYEQYF. The CDR3 DNA reads as TGTGCCAGCAAGGGACAGGGGGCCTACGAGCAGTACTTC. This sequence joins TRBV7-9 and TRBJ2-7; TRBD1 aligns across 11 bases. The CDR3 is made up of 13 amino acids. Germline V gives CDR1 SEHNR, CDR2 FQNEAQ (reference sequence). The V segment lost 7 bases and the J segment 2 bases; nucleotides outside the gene matches: 1.

V and J are TRBV2 and TRBJ1-2; the match to TRBD1 covers 7 bases. CDR1 is SNHLY and CDR2 is FYNNEI in the germline V gene. Trimming removed 4 bases from V and 7 bases from J; junction bases left unmatched: 9. This CDR3 contains 14 residues. In DNA form, the CDR3 reads TGTGCCAGCAGTGGTGGGACAGAGGTTTTTGGCTACACCTTC. Protein sequence: CASSGGTEVFGYTF.

The genes are TRBV9 and TRBJ2-3, with TRBD2 as a possible D gene (5 bases). Germline CDR1 is SGDLS and CDR2 is YYNGEE. Trimming removed 4 bases from V and 2 bases from J, with 14 bases in between. The CDR3 is 15 amino acids. The CDR3 is CASSYRRGNTDTQYF. The CDR3 coding sequence is TGTGCCAGCAGCTACCGGAGAGGGAACACAGATACGCAGTATTTT. Variable domain in full (rest from reference TRBV9 and TRBJ2-3): DSGVTQTPKHLITATGQRVTLRCSPRSGDLSVYWYQQSLDQGLQFLIQYYNGEERAKGNILERFSAQQFPDLHSELNLSSLELGDSALYFCASSYRRGNTDTQYFGPGTRLTVL.

The chain links TRBV28 to TRBJ1-2; D is unresolved. The length of the CDR3 is 16 residues. Germline CDR1 MDHEN, CDR2 SYDVKM. Trimming stripped 4 bases from V and 8 bases from J, with 23 bases between. The CDR3 nucleotides read TGTGCCAGCAGTTCCGACCTACCGGGCCCCTCGAGGGGCTACACCTTC. Its translation is CASSSDLPGPSRGYTF.